This record looks at one T cell receptor beta chain sequence and its context. As yet, its antigen is unknown. Regarding time point: 2015-2016 season, pre-vaccination. Excluded were substance abuse, HIV/AIDS, active cancer, immunomodulatory drugs and active illness. The data were obtained in a study of follicular helper T cells after annual influenza vaccination. Study observations and caveats: The much larger non-cTfh compartments may have been undersampled. Yearly vaccinations repeatedly recalled conserved clonotypes in ICOS+CD38+ cTfh.

The protocol was immunoSEQ multiplex PCR, while the TCRdb copy is restricted to in-frame clones and leaves out a portion. The sample consists of fewer than 15,000 clones, 78% of them appearing once. V lost 6 bases, J lost 7 bases, and 18 bases lay in between. CDR1 and CDR2 (germline): MDHEN, SYDVKM. The CDR3 has 15 amino acids. The V call is TRBV28, the J call TRBJ1-4; D might be TRBD1 (5 bases). Sequencing was performed on CXCR5- memory CD4+ T cells sorted from blood, taken on the day of influenza vaccination. This clonotype originated in an adult who received the influenza vaccine. CDR3 DNA sequence: TGTGCCAGCAGCACGACCGTAGGGGACGGTGAAAAACTGTTTTTT. Translation gives CASSTTVGDGEKLFF.